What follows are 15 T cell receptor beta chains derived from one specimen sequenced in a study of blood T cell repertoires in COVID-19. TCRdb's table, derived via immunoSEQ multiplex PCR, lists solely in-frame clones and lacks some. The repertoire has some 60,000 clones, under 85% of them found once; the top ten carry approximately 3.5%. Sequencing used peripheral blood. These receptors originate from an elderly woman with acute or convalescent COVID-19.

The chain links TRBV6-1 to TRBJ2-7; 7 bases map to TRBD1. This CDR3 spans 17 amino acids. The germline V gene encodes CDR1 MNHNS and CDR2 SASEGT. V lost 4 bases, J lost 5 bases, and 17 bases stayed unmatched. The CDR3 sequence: CASSGHFRTGWDNEQYF. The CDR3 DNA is TGTGCCAGCAGTGGCCACTTCAGGACAGGTTGGGACAACGAGCAGTACTTC.

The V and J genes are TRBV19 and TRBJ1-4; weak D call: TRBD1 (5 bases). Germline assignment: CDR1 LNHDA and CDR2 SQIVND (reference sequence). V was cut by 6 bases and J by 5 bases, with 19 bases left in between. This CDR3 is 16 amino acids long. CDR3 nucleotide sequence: TGTGCCAGTAGGGTCCGGAGGGGCAGGCCAAATGAAAAACTGTTTTTT. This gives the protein CASRVRRGRPNEKLFF.

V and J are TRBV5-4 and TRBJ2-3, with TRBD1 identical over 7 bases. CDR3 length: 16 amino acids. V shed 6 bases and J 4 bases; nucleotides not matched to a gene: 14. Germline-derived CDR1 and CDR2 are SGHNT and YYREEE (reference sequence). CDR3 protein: CASTLRQGNFPDTQYF. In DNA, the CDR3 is TGTGCCAGCACCCTCCGACAGGGCAACTTCCCAGATACGCAGTATTTT.

CDR3 sequence: CASSYQGAYEQYF. CDR3 sequence (DNA): TGTGCCAGCAGTTACCAGGGGGCGTACGAGCAGTACTTC. The gene calls are TRBV6-6 and TRBJ2-7, with 8 nucleotides matching TRBD1. The CDR3 loop spans 13 amino acids. The germline CDR1 and CDR2 sequences are MNHNY and SVGAGI (reference sequence). V was pared by 2 bases and J by 4 bases, with 1 base of the junction left unmatched.

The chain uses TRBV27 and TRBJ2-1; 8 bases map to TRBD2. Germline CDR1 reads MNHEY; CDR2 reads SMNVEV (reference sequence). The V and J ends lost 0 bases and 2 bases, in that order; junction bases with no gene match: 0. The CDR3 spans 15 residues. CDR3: CASSLSREAYNEQFF. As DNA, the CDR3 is TGTGCCAGCAGTTTATCGCGGGAGGCCTACAATGAGCAGTTCTTC.

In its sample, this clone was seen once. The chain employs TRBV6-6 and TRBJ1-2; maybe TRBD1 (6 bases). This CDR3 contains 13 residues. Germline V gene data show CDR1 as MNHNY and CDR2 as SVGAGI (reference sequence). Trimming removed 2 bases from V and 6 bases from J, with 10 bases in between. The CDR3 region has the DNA TGTGCCAGCAGTTACGGACAGTCGGATGGCTACACCTTC. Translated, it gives CASSYGQSDGYTF.

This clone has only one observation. In DNA form, the CDR3 reads TGTGCCAGCAGGAACGGCAGGGTGAACACTGAAGCTTTCTTT. Its protein is CASRNGRVNTEAFF. The V gene is TRBV27, the J gene TRBJ1-1, with TRBD1 as a possible D gene (5 bases). This CDR3 region has 14 residues. CDR1 is MNHEY and CDR2 is SMNVEV in the germline V gene (reference sequence). V was trimmed by 6 bases and J by 0 bases, leaving 11 bases between them.

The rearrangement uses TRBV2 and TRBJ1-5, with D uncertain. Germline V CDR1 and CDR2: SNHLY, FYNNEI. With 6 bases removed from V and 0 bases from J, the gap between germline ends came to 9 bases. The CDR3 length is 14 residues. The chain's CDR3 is CASRATYSNQPQHF. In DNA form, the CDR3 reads TGTGCCAGCAGGGCAACATATAGCAATCAGCCCCAGCATTTT.

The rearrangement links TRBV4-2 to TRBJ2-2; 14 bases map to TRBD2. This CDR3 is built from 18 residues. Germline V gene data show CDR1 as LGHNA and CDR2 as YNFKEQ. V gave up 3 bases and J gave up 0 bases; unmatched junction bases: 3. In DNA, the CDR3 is TGTGCCAGCAGCCAGACTAGCGGGGGGGTATCGAACACCGGGGAGCTGTTTTTT. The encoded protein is CASSQTSGGVSNTGELFF.

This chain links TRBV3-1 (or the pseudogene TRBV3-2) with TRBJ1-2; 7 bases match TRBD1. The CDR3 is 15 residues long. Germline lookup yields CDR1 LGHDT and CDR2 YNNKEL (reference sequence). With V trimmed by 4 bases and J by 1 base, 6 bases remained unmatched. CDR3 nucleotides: TGTGCCAGCAGCCCGGCCCGGGACAGTAACTATGGCTACACCTTC. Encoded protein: CASSPARDSNYGYTF.

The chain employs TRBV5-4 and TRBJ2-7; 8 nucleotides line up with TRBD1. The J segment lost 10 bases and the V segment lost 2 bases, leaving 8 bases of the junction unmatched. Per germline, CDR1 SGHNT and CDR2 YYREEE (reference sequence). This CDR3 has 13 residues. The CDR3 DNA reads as TGTGCCAGCAGCTTATCAGAACAGGGGGTACAGTACTTC. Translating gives CASSLSEQGVQYF.

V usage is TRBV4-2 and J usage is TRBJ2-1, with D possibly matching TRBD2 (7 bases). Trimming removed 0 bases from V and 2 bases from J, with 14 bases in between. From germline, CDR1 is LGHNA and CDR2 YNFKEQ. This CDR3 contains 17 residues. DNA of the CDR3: TGTGCCAGCAGCCAAGAAGGGGGGAGGGGGACCTACAATGAGCAGTTCTTC. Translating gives CASSQEGGRGTYNEQFF.

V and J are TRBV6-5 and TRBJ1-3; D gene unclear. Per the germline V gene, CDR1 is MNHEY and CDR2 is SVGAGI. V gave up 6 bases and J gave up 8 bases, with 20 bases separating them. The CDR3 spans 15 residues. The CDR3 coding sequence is TGTGCCAGCAGCCAAGGACGGACCAGGCGGGACACCATATATTTT. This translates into CASSQGRTRRDTIYF.

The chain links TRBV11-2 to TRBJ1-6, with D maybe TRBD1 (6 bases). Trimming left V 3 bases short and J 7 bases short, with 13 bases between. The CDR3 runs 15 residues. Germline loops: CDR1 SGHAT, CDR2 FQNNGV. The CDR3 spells CASSFLDRSNSPLHF. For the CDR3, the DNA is TGTGCCAGCAGCTTCTTAGACAGGTCGAATTCACCCCTCCACTTT.

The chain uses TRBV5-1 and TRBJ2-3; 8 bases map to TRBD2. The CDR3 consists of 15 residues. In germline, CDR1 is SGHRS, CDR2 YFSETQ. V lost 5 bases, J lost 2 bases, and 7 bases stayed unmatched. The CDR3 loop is CASRGVAGITDTQYF. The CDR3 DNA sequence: TGCGCCAGCAGAGGAGTAGCGGGAATCACAGATACGCAGTATTTT.